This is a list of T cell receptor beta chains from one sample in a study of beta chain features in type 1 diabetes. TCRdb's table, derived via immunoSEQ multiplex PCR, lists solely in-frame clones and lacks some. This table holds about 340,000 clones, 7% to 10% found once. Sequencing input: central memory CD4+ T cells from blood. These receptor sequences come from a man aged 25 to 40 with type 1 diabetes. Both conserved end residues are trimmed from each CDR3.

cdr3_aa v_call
ASSFGRERSGNTIY TRBV6-6
AWSPGNGQPQH TRBV30
ASSLDSRTRDEAF TRBV11-2
ASSLGPGGDGYT TRBV7-2
ASSSELAGTNEQF TRBV7-2
ASSQERTGEETQY TRBV4-1
ASSFMGNYNEQF TRBV27
ASGSSGGIVEQY TRBV12-5
ASRTPGDTQY TRBV27
ASSRQQGAGEAF TRBV7-8
ASSLATQDNEQF TRBV5-6
ASSYGGYQETQY TRBV6-5
ASSPQQGANDEQY TRBV18
ASSLMTSRADTQY TRBV7-9
ASSSVPGQGGDEQF TRBV5-1
ASSPLGQGHYGYT TRBV4-2